This T cell receptor (beta chain) comes out of a study of cytomegalovirus exposure and HLA in healthy donors. Study-wide results and caveats: It was approximately 170 TCR beta chains that were listed as cytomegalovirus-associated.

With respect to this clone: Its antigen remains unknown.

PCR used 60 Vbeta primers and 13 Jbeta primers. TCRdb's table, derived via immunoSEQ multiplex PCR, lists solely in-frame clones and lacks some. The sample holds 150,000 to 200,000 clones; about 80% are singletons and the top ten take roughly an eighth. V lost 4 bases and J lost 4; bases outside the gene matches: 7. Germline CDR1 is SGDLS and CDR2 is YYNGEE. This CDR3 has 15 residues. Material: PBMCs. The sequence was obtained from a woman in her 30s in good health and CMV-seropositive. This chain links TRBV9 with TRBJ1-4, with 7 bases matching TRBD1. The chain's CDR3 is CASSPRDRDNEKLFF. CDR3 DNA: TGTGCCAGCAGCCCGAGGGACAGAGATAATGAAAAACTGTTTTTT.